The 18 T cell receptor beta chains below were found in one sample sequenced in a study of OX40 agonist ivuxolimab in advanced cancers. Profiling relied on immunoSEQ multiplex PCR, and the TCRdb table lists in-frame clones only, not all of them. This sample yields fewer than 70,000 clones, of which around nine tenths are seen a single time; just over 0.6% belongs to the top ten. The specimen was CD4+ or CD8+ T cells sorted from blood, collected in a trial of the OX40 agonist ivuxolimab. All receptors derive from an adult with an advanced solid tumor such as melanoma, head and neck, liver or kidney cancer.

The chain combines TRBV9 with TRBJ2-1; D is unclear. Trimming pared 8 bases from V and 0 bases from J, leaving 18 bases between. Looked up from germline, CDR1 is SGDLS and CDR2 is YYNGEE. This CDR3 has 16 residues. The CDR3 DNA reads as TGTGCCAGGAAGAAACATCCTAGGAGCTCCTACAATGAGCAGTTCTTC. This translates into CARKKHPRSSYNEQFF.

The chain combines TRBV10-2 with TRBJ1-5, with D possibly being TRBD1 (6 bases). Germline V gives CDR1 WSHSY, CDR2 SAAADI. V shed 3 bases and J shed 0 bases, with 15 bases lying between them. This CDR3 comprises 17 residues. CDR3 residues: CASSEVGGHYSNQPQHF. Written as DNA, the CDR3 is TGCGCCAGCAGTGAAGTGGGGGGACACTATAGCAATCAGCCCCAGCATTTT.

The V gene is TRBV6-5, the J gene TRBJ2-7; D is possibly TRBD2 (6 bases). The V end was cut by 3 bases, the J end by 2 bases, with 14 bases between. The CDR3 is made up of 15 amino acids. Germline lookup yields CDR1 MNHEY and CDR2 SVGAGI. CDR3 sequence (DNA): TGTGCCAGCAGTTATGGGACTCCTGATACCTACGAGCAGTACTTC. It encodes CASSYGTPDTYEQYF.

This clone showed up just once. The chain uses TRBV11-2 and TRBJ2-5; D ambiguous. The V gene lost 2 bases and the J gene lost 2 bases, with 6 bases spanning the gap. This CDR3 comprises 13 residues. The germline V gene has CDR1 SGHAT and CDR2 FQNNGV. Written as DNA, the CDR3 is TGTGCCAGCAGCTTACAAGGTCAAGAGACCCAGTACTTC. Its protein product is CASSLQGQETQYF.

This clone appeared a few times. The chain has TRBV6-1 and TRBJ1-1; TRBD1 might be the D (5 bases). Germline V CDR1 and CDR2: MNHNS, SASEGT. The V gene lost 1 base and the J gene lost 5 bases, with 17 bases spanning the gap. The CDR3 length is 16 residues. The CDR3: CASSEGSMAGVTEAFF. The CDR3, as DNA: TGTGCCAGCAGTGAAGGATCAATGGCGGGGGTGACTGAAGCTTTCTTT.

The chain is built from TRBV28 and TRBJ2-5; possible D gene TRBD1, 5 bases. V lost 3 bases and J 2 bases, leaving 16 bases between the germline ends. Per the germline V gene, CDR1 is MDHEN and CDR2 is SYDVKM. The CDR3 runs to 16 residues. The chain's CDR3 is CASSLGQLRAQETQYF. CDR3 coding DNA: TGTGCCAGCAGTTTGGGGCAACTTAGGGCGCAAGAGACCCAGTACTTC.

The V call is TRBV28, the J call TRBJ2-2; 8 nucleotides line up with TRBD1. The CDR3 sequence is 16 residues long. The J segment lost 3 bases and the V segment lost 4 bases, leaving 7 bases of the junction unmatched. Germline V lookup: CDR1 MDHEN, CDR2 SYDVKM. The CDR3 sequence: CASSWQGTGDTGELFF. The CDR3 coding sequence is TGTGCCAGCAGTTGGCAAGGGACAGGCGACACCGGGGAGCTGTTTTTT.

The chain combines TRBV2 with TRBJ2-5; maybe TRBD2 (6 bases). This CDR3 has 13 amino acids. Germline V gene data show CDR1 as SNHLY and CDR2 as FYNNEI. Between the trimmed V and J ends, which lost 1 base and 6 bases, there was a span of 9 bases. The CDR3: CASSEEAGQTQYF. CDR3 bases: TGTGCCAGCAGTGAAGAGGCGGGGCAGACCCAGTACTTC.

Details on this clone: Distinct nucleotide sequences in the sample also encode this CDR3. The V and J genes are TRBV5-5 and TRBJ2-7; D is uncertain. CDR3 length equals 11 residues. The ends were cut back, 4 bases at V and 3 bases at J, with 5 bases in the middle. Looked up from germline, CDR1 is SGHKS and CDR2 is YYEKEE (reference sequence). The CDR3 loop reads CASSRSYEQYF. CDR3 DNA sequence: TGTGCCAGCAGCCGGAGCTACGAGCAGTACTTC.

The rearrangement links TRBV11-3 to TRBJ2-2, with 9 bases matching TRBD2. With 7 bases clipped from V and 1 base from J, the junction kept 4 bases outside the gene matches. From germline, CDR1 is SGHNT and CDR2 YENEEA. This CDR3 spans 15 amino acids. CDR3 nucleotide sequence: TGTGCCAGCACCCCGACTAGCGGGAACACCGGGGAGCTGTTTTTT. The encoded protein is CASTPTSGNTGELFF.

J is TRBJ1-4 and V is TRBV5-1; D unresolved. CDR3 size: 15 residues. CDR1 is SGHRS and CDR2 is YFSETQ in the germline V gene. Between the trimmed V and J ends, which lost 3 bases and 4 bases, there was a span of 13 bases. The CDR3 region has the DNA TGCGCCAGCAGCTCGACAAGCCTTATTAATGAAAAACTGTTTTTT. This sequence encodes CASSSTSLINEKLFF.

V is TRBV18 and J is TRBJ2-5; 9 bases agree with TRBD1. Germline V gene lookup returns CDR1 KGHSH and CDR2 LQKENI. The V and J ends lost 5 bases and 5 bases, in that order; junction bases with no gene match: 6. There are 14 residues in the CDR3. The CDR3 DNA is TGTGCCAGCTCAAAGGGACAGGGAATCGAGACCCAGTACTTC. Amino acid sequence: CASSKGQGIETQYF.

The chain uses TRBV19 and TRBJ1-1; no clear D. The CDR3 runs 17 residues. The V end was cut by 9 bases, the J end by 0 bases, with 23 bases between. The V gene's germline CDR1 is LNHDA and CDR2 SQIVND (reference sequence). Here the CDR3 reads CASLQPATFYLNTEAFF. The DNA of the CDR3 is TGTGCCAGCCTCCAACCGGCGACATTCTATTTGAACACTGAAGCTTTCTTT.

V and J are TRBV19 and TRBJ1-4; TRBD1 matches at 7 bases. Germline lookup yields CDR1 LNHDA and CDR2 SQIVND (reference sequence). The CDR3 is 13 amino acids. Trimming at V came to 10 bases and at J to 4 bases, leaving 6 bases not matched to a gene. CDR3 sequence (DNA): TGTGCCACTCAACAGGGGATTAATGAAAAACTGTTTTTT. Translating gives CATQQGINEKLFF.

V usage is TRBV28 and J usage is TRBJ1-4, with no clear D. This CDR3 contains 16 residues. In germline, CDR1 is MDHEN, CDR2 SYDVKM. The V and J ends lost 2 bases and 8 bases respectively, with 18 bases between them. The CDR3 sequence: CASSLPPGSAIEKLFF. The CDR3 nucleotides read TGTGCCAGCAGTTTACCCCCTGGGTCCGCAATCGAAAAACTGTTTTTT.

The chain is built from TRBV4-2 and TRBJ2-1, with TRBD2 as a possible D gene (5 bases). The V end was cut by 1 base, the J end by 0 bases, with 10 bases between. Germline V gives CDR1 LGHNA, CDR2 YNFKEQ. CDR3 size: 16 residues. CDR3 sequence: CASSQASGSSYNEQFF. CDR3 DNA: TGTGCCAGCAGCCAAGCCAGCGGTAGCTCCTACAATGAGCAGTTCTTC.

Here the CDR3 reads CASSVYGRANEQFF. Here the CDR3 DNA reads TGTGCCAGCAGCGTATACGGGAGGGCCAATGAGCAGTTCTTC. The J gene is TRBJ2-1, the V gene TRBV9; 8 bases align to TRBD2. This CDR3 comprises 14 residues. Looked up from germline, CDR1 is SGDLS and CDR2 is YYNGEE. V dropped 1 base and J dropped 6; count of bases not matched to a gene: 3.

The chain couples TRBV4-1 to TRBJ2-5; TRBD2 agrees at 15 bases. V trimming: 4 bases; J trimming: 4 bases; junction bases outside the gene matches: 10. Germline V CDR1 and CDR2: MGHRA, YSYEKL. This CDR3 comprises 18 residues. CDR3 residues: CASSRGTSGRSEGETQYF. The CDR3 nucleotides are TGCGCCAGCAGCCGTGGGACTAGCGGGAGGAGTGAAGGAGAGACCCAGTACTTC.